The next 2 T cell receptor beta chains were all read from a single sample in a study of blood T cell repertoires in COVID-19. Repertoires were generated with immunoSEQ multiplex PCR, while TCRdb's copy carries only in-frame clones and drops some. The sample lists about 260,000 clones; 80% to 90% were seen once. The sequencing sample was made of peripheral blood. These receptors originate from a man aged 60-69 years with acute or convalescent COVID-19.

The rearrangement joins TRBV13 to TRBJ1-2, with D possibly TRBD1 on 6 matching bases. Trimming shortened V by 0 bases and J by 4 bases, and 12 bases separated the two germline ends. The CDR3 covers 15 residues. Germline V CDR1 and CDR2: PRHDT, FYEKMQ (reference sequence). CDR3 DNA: TGTGCCAGCAGCTTAGGGCAGGGGCTTGTCTATGGCTACACCTTC. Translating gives CASSLGQGLVYGYTF. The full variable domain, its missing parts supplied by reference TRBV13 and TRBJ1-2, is AAGVIQSPRHLIKEKRETATLKCYPIPRHDTVYWYQQGPGQDPQFLISFYEKMQSDKGSIPDRFSAQQFSDYHSELNMSSLELGDSALYFCASSLGQGLVYGYTFGSGTRLTVV.

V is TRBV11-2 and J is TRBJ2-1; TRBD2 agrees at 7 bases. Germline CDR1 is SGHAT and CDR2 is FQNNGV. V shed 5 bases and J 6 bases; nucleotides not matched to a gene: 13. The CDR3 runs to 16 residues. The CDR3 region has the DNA TGTGCCAGCAGCCTTCCTGCGCTAGCGGCTAGCAATGAGCAGTTCTTC. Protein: CASSLPALAASNEQFF. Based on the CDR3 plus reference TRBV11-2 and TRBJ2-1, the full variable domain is EAGVAQSPRYKIIEKRQSVAFWCNPISGHATLYWYQQILGQGPKLLIQFQNNGVVDDSQLPKDRFSAERLKGVDSTLKIQPAKLEDSAVYLCASSLPALAASNEQFFGPGTRLTVL.